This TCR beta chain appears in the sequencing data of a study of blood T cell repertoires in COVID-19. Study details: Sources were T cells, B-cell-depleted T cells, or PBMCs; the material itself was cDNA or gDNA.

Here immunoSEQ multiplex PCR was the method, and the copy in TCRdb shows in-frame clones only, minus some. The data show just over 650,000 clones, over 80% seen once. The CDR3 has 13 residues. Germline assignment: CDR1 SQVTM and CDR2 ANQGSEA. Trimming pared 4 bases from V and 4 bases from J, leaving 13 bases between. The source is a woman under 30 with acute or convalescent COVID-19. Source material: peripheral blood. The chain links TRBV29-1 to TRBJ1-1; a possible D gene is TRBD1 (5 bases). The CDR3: CSVAWGGGTEAFF. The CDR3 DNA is TGCAGCGTTGCGTGGGGCGGTGGCACTGAAGCTTTCTTT.